This TCR beta chain was documented in a study of T cell responses to AZD1222 COVID-19 vaccine. With regard to this clone: Antigen: not known. The sample holds other DNA sequences that translate to the same CDR3.

Whole-study results and caveats: Nearly half of unique spike-specific TCRs reportedly avoided B.1.351 and B.1.1.7 mutated regions. Donors, mostly white British, included more females; clonal diversity was possibly underestimated. An increase in Spike-specific TCR breadth and depth was observed after two AZD1222 doses. Of the AZD1222 recipients, only five to seven were seropositive at baseline.

The protocol was immunoSEQ multiplex PCR, while the TCRdb copy is restricted to in-frame clones and leaves out a portion. The sample includes fewer than 200,000 clones, around 90% of them seen just once. CDR1 is MDHEN and CDR2 is SYDVKM in the germline V gene. The V gene lost 2 bases and the J gene lost 2 bases, with 9 bases spanning the gap. This CDR3 spans 14 amino acids. Sequencing was performed on peripheral blood, taken on day 0 of AZD1222 vaccination. This receptor was obtained from an adult in good health. This rearrangement joins TRBV28 to TRBJ1-1, with a possible D match to TRBD1 (5 bases). The CDR3 DNA sequence: TGTGCCAGCAGTTTACAGGGCTTAAACACTGAAGCTTTCTTT. Its protein product is CASSLQGLNTEAFF. The complete variable domain, with remaining parts taken from reference TRBV28 and TRBJ1-1, reads DVKVTQSSRYLVKRTGEKVFLECVQDMDHENMFWYRQDPGLGLRLIYFSYDVKMKEKGDIPEGYSVSREKKERFSLILESASTNQTSMYLCASSLQGLNTEAFFGQGTRLTVV.